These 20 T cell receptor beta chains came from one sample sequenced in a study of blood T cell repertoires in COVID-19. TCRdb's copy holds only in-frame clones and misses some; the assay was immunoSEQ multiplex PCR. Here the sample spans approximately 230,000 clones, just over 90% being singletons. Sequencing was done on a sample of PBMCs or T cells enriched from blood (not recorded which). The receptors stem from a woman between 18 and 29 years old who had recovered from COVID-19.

CDR3 sequence reads: CASIGGQGNSYNEQFF. Written as DNA, the CDR3 is TGCGCCAGCATAGGGGGACAGGGGAACTCCTACAATGAGCAGTTCTTC. The V call is TRBV5-1, the J call TRBJ2-1; 10 bases agree with TRBD1. CDR3 length: 16 amino acids. Germline CDR1 SGHRS, CDR2 YFSETQ. V lost 6 bases and J lost 0; bases outside the gene matches: 6. Full variable domain (outside the CDR3, taken from reference TRBV5-1 and TRBJ2-1): KAGVTQTPRYLIKTRGQQVTLSCSPISGHRSVSWYQQTPGQGLQFLFEYFSETQRNKGNFPGRFSGRQFSNSRSEMNVSTLELGDSALYLCASIGGQGNSYNEQFFGPGTRLTVL.

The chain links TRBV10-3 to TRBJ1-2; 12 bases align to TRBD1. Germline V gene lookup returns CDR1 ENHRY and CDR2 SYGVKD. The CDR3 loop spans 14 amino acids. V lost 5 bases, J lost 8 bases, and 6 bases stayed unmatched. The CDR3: CAISPGQGAEGYTF. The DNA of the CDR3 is TGTGCCATCAGTCCGGGACAGGGGGCGGAAGGCTACACCTTC.

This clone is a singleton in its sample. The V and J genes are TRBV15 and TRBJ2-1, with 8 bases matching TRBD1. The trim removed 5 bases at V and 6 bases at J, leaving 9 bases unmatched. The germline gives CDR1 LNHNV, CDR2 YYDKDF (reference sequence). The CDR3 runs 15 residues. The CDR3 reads CATSGRQGYVNEQFF. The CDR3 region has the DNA TGTGCCACCAGCGGGAGACAGGGGTATGTCAATGAGCAGTTCTTC.

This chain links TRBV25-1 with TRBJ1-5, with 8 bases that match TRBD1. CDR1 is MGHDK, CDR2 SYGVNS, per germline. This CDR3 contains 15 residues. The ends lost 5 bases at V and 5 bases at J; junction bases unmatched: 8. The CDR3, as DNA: TGTGCCAGCAGTAATCCGGGACAGGAGGATCAGCCCCAGCATTTT. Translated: CASSNPGQEDQPQHF.

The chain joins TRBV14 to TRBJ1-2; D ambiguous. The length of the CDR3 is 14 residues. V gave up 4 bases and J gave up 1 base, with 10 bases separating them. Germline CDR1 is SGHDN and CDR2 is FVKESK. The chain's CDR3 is CASSPVRGNYGYTF. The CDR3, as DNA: TGTGCCAGCAGCCCTGTGCGGGGTAACTATGGCTACACCTTC. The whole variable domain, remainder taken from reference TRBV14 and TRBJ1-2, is EAGVTQFPSHSVIEKGQTVTLRCDPISGHDNLYWYRRVMGKEIKFLLHFVKESKQDESGMPNNRFLAERTGGTYSTLKVQPAELEDSGVYFCASSPVRGNYGYTFGSGTRLTVV.

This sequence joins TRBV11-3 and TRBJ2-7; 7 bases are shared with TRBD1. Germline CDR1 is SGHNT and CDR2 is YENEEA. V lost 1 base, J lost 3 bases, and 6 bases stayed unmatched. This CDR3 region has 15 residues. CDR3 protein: CASSLGETGFYEQYF. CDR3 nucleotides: TGTGCCAGCAGCTTAGGTGAGACAGGGTTCTACGAGCAGTACTTC. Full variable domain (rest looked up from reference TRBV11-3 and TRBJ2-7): EAGVVQSPRYKIIEKKQPVAFWCNPISGHNTLYWYLQNLGQGPELLIRYENEEAVDDSQLPKDRFSAERLKGVDSTLKIQPAELGDSAVYLCASSLGETGFYEQYFGPGTRLTVT.

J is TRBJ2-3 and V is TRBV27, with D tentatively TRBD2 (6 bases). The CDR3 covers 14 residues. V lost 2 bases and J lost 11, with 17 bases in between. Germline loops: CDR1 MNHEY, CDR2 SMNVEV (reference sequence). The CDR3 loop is CASSLAGLEFLQYF. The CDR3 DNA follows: TGTGCCAGCAGTTTAGCGGGACTGGAGTTCCTGCAGTATTTT.

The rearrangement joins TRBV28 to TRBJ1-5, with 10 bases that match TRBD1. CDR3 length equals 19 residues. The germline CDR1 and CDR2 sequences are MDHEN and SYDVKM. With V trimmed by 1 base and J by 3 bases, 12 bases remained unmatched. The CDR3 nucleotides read TGTGCCAGCAGTTTATTACTCCGGGACAGGGGAGTCGACAATCAGCCCCAGCATTTT. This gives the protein CASSLLLRDRGVDNQPQHF. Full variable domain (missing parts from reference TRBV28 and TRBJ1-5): DVKVTQSSRYLVKRTGEKVFLECVQDMDHENMFWYRQDPGLGLRLIYFSYDVKMKEKGDIPEGYSVSREKKERFSLILESASTNQTSMYLCASSLLLRDRGVDNQPQHFGDGTRLSIL.

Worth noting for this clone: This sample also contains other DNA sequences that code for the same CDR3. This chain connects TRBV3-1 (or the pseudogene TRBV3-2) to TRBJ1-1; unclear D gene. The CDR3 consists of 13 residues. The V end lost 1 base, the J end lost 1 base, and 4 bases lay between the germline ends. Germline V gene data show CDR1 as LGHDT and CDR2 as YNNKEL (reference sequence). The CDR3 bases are TGTGCCAGCAGCCAAGTTCGGAACACTGAAGCTTTCTTT. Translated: CASSQVRNTEAFF.

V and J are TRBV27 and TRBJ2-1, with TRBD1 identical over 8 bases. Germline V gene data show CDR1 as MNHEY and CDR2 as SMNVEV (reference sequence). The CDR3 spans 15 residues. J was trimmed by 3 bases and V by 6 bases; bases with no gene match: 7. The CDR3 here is CASSLGQALYNEQFF. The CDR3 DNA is TGTGCCAGCAGCCTGGGACAGGCACTCTACAATGAGCAGTTCTTC.

The CDR3 region has the DNA TGTGCCAGCAGTTTGGGGACAGGGCCCAATTCACCCCTCCACTTT. This sequence encodes CASSLGTGPNSPLHF. The chain employs TRBV28 and TRBJ1-6; 9 bases are shared with TRBD1. J gave up 7 bases and V 3 bases, and 4 bases lay outside the gene matches. The CDR3 totals 15 residues. The V gene's germline CDR1 is MDHEN and CDR2 SYDVKM.

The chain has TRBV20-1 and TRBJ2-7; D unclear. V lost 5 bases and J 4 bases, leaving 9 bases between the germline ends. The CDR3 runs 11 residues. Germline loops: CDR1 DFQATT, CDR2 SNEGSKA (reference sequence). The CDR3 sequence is CSAVLEYEQYF. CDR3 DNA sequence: TGCAGTGCTGTCCTAGAATACGAGCAGTACTTC.

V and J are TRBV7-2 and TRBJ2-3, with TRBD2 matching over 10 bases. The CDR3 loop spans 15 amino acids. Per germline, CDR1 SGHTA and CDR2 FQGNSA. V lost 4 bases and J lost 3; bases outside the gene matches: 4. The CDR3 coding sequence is TGTGCCAGCAGCTCAGCGGGGGGGCGGACAGATACGCAGTATTTT. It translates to CASSSAGGRTDTQYF.

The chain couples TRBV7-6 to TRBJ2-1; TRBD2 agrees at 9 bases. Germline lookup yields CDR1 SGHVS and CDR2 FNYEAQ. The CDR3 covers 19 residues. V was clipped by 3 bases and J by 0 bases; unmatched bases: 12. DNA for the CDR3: TGTGCCAGCAGCTTTCGGACTAGCGCCAAGGGGAGCTCCTACAATGAGCAGTTCTTC. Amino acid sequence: CASSFRTSAKGSSYNEQFF.

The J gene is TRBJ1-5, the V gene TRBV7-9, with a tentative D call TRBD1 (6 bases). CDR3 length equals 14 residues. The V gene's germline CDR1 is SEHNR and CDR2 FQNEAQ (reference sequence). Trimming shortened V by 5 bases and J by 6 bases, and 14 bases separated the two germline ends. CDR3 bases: TGTGCCAGCAGCCCTGGGACACCCGGTCAGCCCCAGCATTTT. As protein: CASSPGTPGQPQHF.

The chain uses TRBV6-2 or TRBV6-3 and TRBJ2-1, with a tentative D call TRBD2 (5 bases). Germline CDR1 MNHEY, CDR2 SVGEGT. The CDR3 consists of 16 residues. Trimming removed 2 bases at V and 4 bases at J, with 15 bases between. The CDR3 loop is CASSYPLGRTYNEQFF. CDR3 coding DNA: TGTGCCAGCAGTTACCCGCTGGGCAGGACTTACAATGAGCAGTTCTTC.

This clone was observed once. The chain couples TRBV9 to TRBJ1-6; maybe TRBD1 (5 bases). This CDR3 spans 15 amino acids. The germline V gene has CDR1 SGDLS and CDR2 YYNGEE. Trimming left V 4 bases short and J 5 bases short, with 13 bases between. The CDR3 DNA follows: TGTGCCAGCAGCCGGGAGGGGTGGGATAATTCACCCCTCCACTTT. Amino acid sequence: CASSREGWDNSPLHF.

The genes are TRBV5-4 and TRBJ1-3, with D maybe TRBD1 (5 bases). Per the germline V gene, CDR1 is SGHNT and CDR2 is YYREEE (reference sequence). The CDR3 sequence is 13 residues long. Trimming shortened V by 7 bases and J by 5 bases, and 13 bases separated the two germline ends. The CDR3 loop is CASSPQGRNTIYF. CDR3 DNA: TGTGCCAGCTCCCCCCAGGGCAGAAACACCATATATTTT.

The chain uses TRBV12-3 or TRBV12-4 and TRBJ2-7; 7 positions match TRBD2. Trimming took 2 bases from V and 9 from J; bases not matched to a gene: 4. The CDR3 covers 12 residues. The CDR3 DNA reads TGTGCCAGCAGTTTAAGCGGGGTCGGGCAGTACTTC. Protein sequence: CASSLSGVGQYF.

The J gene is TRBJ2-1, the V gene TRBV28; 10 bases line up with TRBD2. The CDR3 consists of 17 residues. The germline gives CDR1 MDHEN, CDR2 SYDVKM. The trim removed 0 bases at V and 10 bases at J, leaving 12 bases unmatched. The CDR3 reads CASSLWASGSTGSEQFF. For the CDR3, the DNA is TGTGCCAGCAGTTTATGGGCTAGCGGGAGTACCGGTTCCGAGCAGTTCTTC.